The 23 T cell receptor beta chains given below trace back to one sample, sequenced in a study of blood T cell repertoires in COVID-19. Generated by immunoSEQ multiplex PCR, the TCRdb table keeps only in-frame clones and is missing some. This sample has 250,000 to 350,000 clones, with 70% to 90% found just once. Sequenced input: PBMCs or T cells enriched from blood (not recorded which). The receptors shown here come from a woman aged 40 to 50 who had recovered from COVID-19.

As DNA, the CDR3 is TGCAGTGCTAGTTACAGCCGCACAGATACGCAGTATTTT. This encodes CSASYSRTDTQYF. V and J are TRBV20-1 and TRBJ2-3, with no clear D. Germline V gene data show CDR1 as DFQATT and CDR2 as SNEGSKA (reference sequence). V lost 3 bases to trimming and J lost 1 base, with 8 bases between them. This CDR3 contains 13 residues.

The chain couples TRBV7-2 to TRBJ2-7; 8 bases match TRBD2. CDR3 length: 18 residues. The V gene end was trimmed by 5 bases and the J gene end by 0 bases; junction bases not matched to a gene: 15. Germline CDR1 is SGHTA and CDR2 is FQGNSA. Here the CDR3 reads CASSLPLLTSGPSYEQYF. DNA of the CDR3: TGTGCCAGCAGCCTCCCCTTACTTACTAGCGGCCCCTCCTACGAGCAGTACTTC.

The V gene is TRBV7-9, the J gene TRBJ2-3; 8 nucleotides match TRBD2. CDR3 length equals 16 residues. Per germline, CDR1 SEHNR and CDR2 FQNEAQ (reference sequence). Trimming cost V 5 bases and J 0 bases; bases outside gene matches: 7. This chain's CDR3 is CASSPRLAQSTDTQYF. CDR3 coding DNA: TGTGCCAGCAGCCCCCGACTAGCGCAGAGCACAGATACGCAGTATTTT.

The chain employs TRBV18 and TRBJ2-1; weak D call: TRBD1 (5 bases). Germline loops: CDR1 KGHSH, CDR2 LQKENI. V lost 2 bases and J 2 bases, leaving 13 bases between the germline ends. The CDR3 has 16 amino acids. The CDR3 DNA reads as TGTGCCAGCTCACCAGGCCGGGCAGGGCCCTACAATGAGCAGTTCTTC. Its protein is CASSPGRAGPYNEQFF.

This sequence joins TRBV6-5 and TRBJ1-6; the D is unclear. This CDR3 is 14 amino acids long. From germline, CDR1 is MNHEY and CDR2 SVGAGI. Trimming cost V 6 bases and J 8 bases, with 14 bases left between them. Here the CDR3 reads CASSWTNRDSPLHF. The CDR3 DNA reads TGTGCCAGCAGCTGGACTAATCGAGATTCACCCCTCCACTTT.

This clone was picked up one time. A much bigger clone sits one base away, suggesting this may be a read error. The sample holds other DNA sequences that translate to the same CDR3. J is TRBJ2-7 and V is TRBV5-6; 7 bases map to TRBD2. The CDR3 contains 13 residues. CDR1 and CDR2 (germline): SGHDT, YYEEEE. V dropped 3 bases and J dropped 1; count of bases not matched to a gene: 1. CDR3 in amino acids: CASSSGGSYEQYF. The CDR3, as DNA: TGTGCCAGCAGCTCCGGGGGGTCCTACGAGCAGTACTTC.

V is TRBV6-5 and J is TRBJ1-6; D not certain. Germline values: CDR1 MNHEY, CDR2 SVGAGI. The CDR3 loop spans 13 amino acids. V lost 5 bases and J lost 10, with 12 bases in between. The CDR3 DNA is TGTGCCAGCAGTCCCGTCGCGGGGTCACCCCTCCACTTT. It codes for CASSPVAGSPLHF.

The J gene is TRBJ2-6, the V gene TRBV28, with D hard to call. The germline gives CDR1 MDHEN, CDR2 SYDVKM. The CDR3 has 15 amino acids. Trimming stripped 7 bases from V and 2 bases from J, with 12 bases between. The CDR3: CASTPGAAGANVLTF. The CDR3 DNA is TGTGCCAGCACCCCTGGCGCGGCTGGGGCCAACGTCCTGACTTTC.

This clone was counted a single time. CDR3 in DNA: TGCGCCAGCAGCCAAGAGCTCGGGTTGTCTGGAAACACCATATATTTT. Residues: CASSQELGLSGNTIYF. The chain recombines TRBV4-1 with TRBJ1-3; D ambiguous. Trimming left V 0 bases short and J 1 base short, with 10 bases between. CDR1 and CDR2 from the germline V gene are MGHRA and YSYEKL. This CDR3 has 16 amino acids.

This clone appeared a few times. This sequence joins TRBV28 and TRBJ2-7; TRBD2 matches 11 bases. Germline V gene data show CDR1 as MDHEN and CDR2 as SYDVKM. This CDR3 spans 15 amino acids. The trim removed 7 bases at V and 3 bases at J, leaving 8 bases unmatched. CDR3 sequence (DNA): TGTGCCAGCACCCAGGGGACTAGCGGAGACTACGAGCAGTACTTC. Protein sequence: CASTQGTSGDYEQYF.

The CDR3 DNA reads TGTGCCAGCAGTTTAATGGGGGACACCTATGGCTACACCTTC. Translating gives CASSLMGDTYGYTF. The V gene is TRBV28, the J gene TRBJ1-2; D is perhaps TRBD1 (6 bases). There are 14 residues in the CDR3. The germline gives CDR1 MDHEN, CDR2 SYDVKM. Trimming removed 2 bases from V and 4 bases from J, with 11 bases in between.

DNA for the CDR3: TGTGCCAGCAGCTTAGCTGAGAATCAGCCCCAGCATTTT. This encodes CASSLAENQPQHF. The V and J genes are TRBV11-1 and TRBJ1-5; no clear D gene. With 0 bases removed from V and 4 bases from J, the gap between germline ends came to 4 bases. CDR1 is SGHAT, CDR2 FQDESV, per germline (reference sequence). CDR3 length: 13 residues. The full variable domain, completed using reference TRBV11-1 and TRBJ1-5, is EAEVAQSPRYKITEKSQAVAFWCDPISGHATLYWYRQILGQGPELLVQFQDESVVDDSQLPKDRFSAERLKGVDSTLKIQPAELGDSAMYLCASSLAENQPQHFGDGTRLSIL.

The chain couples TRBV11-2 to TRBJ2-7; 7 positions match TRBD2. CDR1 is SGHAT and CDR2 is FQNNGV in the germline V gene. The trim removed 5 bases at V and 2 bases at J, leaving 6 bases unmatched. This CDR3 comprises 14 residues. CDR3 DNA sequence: TGTGCCAGCAGCGACCCGGGACTAACCTACGAGCAGTACTTC. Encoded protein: CASSDPGLTYEQYF.

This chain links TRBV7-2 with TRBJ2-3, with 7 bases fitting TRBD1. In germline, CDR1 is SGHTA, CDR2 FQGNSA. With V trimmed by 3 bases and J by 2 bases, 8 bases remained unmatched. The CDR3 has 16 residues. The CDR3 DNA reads TGTGCCAGCAGCTTTGGTGGGACAGTTCTCACAGATACGCAGTATTTT. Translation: CASSFGGTVLTDTQYF.

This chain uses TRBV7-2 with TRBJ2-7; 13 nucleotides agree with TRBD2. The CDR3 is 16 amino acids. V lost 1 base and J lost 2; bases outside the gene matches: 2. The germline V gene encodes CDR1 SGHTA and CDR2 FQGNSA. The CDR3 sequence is CASSLVTSGRAYEQYF. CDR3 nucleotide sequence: TGTGCCAGCAGCTTAGTAACTAGCGGGAGGGCCTACGAGCAGTACTTC.

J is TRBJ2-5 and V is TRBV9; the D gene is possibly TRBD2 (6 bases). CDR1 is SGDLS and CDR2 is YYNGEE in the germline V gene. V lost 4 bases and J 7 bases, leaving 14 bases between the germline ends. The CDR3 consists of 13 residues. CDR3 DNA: TGTGCCAGCAGCCCTAACTGGCGGGGGACCCAGTACTTC. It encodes CASSPNWRGTQYF.

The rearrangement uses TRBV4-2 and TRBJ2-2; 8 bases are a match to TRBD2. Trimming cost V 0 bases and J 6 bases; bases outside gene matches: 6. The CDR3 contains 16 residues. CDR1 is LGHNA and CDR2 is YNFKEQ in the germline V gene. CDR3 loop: CASSQEGGRWSGELFF. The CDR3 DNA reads TGTGCCAGCAGCCAAGAAGGCGGGAGGTGGTCCGGGGAGCTGTTTTTT.

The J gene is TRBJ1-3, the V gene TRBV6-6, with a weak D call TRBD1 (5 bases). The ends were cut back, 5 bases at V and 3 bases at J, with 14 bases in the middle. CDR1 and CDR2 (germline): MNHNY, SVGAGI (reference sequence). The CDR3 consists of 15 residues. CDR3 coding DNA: TGTGCCAGCAGTACACAGGTTGAACTTGGAAACACCATATATTTT. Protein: CASSTQVELGNTIYF.

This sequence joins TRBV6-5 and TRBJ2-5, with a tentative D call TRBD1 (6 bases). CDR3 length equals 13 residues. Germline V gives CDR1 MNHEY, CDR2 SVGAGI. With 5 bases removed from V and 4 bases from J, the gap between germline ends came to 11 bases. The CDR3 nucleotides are TGTGCCAGCAGTAAACAGGGAGTAGAGACCCAGTACTTC. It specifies CASSKQGVETQYF.

The CDR3 DNA is TGCGCCAGCAGTCCTCTAGCGGGAGAGTACAATGAGCAGTTCTTC. Translated: CASSPLAGEYNEQFF. The J gene is TRBJ2-1, the V gene TRBV5-1; 10 nucleotides align to TRBD2. Germline values: CDR1 SGHRS, CDR2 YFSETQ. Losses at the gene ends were 5 bases for V and 4 bases for J; bases not matched to a gene: 6. The CDR3 spans 15 residues.

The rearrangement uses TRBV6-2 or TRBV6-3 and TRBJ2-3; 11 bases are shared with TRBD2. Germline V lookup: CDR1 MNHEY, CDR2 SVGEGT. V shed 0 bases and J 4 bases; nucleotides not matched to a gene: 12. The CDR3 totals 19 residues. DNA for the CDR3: TGTGCCAGCAGTTACTCCCTCCCGATAGCGGGAGGGAGTCCAGATACGCAGTATTTT. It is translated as CASSYSLPIAGGSPDTQYF.

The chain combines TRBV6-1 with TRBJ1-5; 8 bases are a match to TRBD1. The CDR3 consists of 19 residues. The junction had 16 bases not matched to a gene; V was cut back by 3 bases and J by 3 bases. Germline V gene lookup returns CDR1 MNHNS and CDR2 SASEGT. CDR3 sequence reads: CASSDGFWTGRRVNQPQHF. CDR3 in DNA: TGTGCCAGCAGTGACGGGTTCTGGACAGGGCGGCGTGTCAATCAGCCCCAGCATTTT.

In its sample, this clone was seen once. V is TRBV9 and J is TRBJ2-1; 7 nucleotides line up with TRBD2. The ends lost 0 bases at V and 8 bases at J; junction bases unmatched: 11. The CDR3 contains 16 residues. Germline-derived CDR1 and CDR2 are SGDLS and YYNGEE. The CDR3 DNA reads TGTGCCAGCAGCGTAGCCGGGCTAGCGGAGGGGTATGAGCAGTTCTTC. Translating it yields CASSVAGLAEGYEQFF. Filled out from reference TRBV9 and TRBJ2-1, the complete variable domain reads DSGVTQTPKHLITATGQRVTLRCSPRSGDLSVYWYQQSLDQGLQFLIQYYNGEERAKGNILERFSAQQFPDLHSELNLSSLELGDSALYFCASSVAGLAEGYEQFFGPGTRLTVL.